This T cell receptor (beta chain) was sequenced in a study of blood T cell repertoires in COVID-19. Study-wide background: Sites in the United States, Italy and Spain provided acute and convalescent COVID-19 samples. From T cells, B-cell-depleted T cells, or PBMCs came the material, which was cDNA or gDNA.

Authors' processing steps: Cell counts per sample came from amplifying reference gene primers. TCRdb's table, derived via immunoSEQ multiplex PCR, lists solely in-frame clones and lacks some. V, J and clone size are taken as reported in that table, and D and trimming were inferred from the DNA itself. The data show about 63,000 clones, about 80% seen once. The receptor's source is a human donor in a cohort sampled during active COVID-19. Sequenced sample: peripheral blood.

The DNA of the CDR3 is TGTGCCAGCTCACTTACCCGACAGGCGCAATATGGCTACACCTTC. Translated: CASSLTRQAQYGYTF. The chain is built from TRBV18 and TRBJ1-2; weak D call: TRBD1 (6 bases). Germline assignment: CDR1 KGHSH and CDR2 LQKENI. V lost 4 bases, J lost 5 bases, and 17 bases lay in between. This CDR3 region has 15 residues.